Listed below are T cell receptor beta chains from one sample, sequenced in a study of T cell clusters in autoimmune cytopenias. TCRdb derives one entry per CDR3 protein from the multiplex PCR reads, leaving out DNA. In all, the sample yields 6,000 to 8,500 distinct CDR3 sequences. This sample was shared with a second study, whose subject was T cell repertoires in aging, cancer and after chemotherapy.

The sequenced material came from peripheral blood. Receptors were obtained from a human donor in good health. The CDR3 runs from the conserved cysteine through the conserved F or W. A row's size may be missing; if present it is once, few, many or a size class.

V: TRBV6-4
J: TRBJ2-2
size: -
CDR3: CASSAPGDTGELFF

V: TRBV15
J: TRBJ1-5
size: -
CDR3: CATSSPGRKNQPQHF

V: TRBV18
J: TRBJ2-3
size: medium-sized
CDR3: CASSPQGAGDTQYF

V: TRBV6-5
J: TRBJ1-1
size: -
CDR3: CASSYGRGREAFF

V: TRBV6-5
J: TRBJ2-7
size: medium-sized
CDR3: CASSPLSGRANEQYF

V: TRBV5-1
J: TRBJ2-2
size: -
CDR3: CASSPGPDTGELFF

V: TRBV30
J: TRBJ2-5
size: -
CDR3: CAWKRGLAGVGETQYF

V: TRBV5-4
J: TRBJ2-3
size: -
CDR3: CASSIRVLGADTQYF

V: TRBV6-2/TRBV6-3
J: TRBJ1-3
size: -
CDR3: CASSYTGEAGNTIYF

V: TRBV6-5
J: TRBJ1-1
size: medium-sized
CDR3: CASSQGRWNMNTEAFF

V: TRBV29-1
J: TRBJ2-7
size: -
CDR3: CSVGGQGQWSGYYEQYF

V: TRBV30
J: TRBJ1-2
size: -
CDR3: CAWSVQPAGYTF

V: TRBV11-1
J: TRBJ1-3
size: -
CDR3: CASSLGQFDAGNTIYF

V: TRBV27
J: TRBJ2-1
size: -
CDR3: CASSRGGSSYNEQFF

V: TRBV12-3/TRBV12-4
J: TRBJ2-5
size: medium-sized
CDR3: CASSLGSGRASETQYF

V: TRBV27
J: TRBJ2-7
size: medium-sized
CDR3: CASSLVTGSYEQYF

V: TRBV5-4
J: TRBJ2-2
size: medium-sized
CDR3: CASSLLLTGELFF

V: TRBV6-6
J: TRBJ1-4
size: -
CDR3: CASSYILGQGVQLFF

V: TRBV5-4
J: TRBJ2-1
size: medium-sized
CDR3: CASSTTSGRLSYNEQFF

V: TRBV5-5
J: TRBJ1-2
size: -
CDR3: CASSLNSLYGYTF

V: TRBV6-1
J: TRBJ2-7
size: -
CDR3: CASRPGQGAYEQYF

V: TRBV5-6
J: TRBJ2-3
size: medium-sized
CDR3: CASSPLAARDTDTQYF

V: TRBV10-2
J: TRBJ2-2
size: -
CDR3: CASIGDRELFF

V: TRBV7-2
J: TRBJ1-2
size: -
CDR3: CASSPRTGAGYTF

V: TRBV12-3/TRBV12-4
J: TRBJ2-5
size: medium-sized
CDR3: CASSSRDRGLETQYF

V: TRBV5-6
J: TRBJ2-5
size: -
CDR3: CASGRSGETQYF